One sample yielded the 7 T cell receptor beta chains listed below, sequenced in a study of T cells in Graves' hyperthyroidism and ophthalmopathy. RNA transcripts provided the source from which TCR beta CDR3 regions were amplified. A first-round RT-PCR of the TCR CDR3 used the HTBI primer set. One entry per CDR3 protein results from TCRdb running MiXCR on the multiplex PCR reads. The profile shows about 480,000 distinct CDR3 sequences, less than 25% of them singletons. Sequenced material: blood. All receptors come from a woman between 65 and 79 years old with Graves' ophthalmopathy.

The genes are TRBV3-1 and TRBJ2-7, with 9 nucleotides matching TRBD2. V dropped 4 bases and J dropped 5; count of bases not matched to a gene: 12. Germline-derived CDR1 and CDR2 are LGHDT and YNNKEL (reference sequence). This CDR3 region has 16 residues. CDR3 nucleotides: TGTGCCAGCAGCCGAGTTTCACCGGGACTAGCAAACGAGCAGTACTTC. This translates into CASSRVSPGLANEQYF.

V is TRBV20-1 and J is TRBJ2-7; 11 bases are a match to TRBD1. Germline V gene lookup returns CDR1 DFQATT and CDR2 SNEGSKA (reference sequence). The CDR3 is 15 residues long. The V and J ends lost 1 base and 6 bases, in that order; junction bases with no gene match: 8. The CDR3 DNA follows: TGCAGTGCTAGAGGCCTGGACAGGGGGCTGCGCGAGCAGTACTTC. Translating it yields CSARGLDRGLREQYF.

The sample holds a few counts of this clonotype. In DNA, the CDR3 is TGTGCCAGCTCAGACAGCCCGGGGGGTTATTACGAGCAGTACTTC. Translating it yields CASSDSPGGYYEQYF. V is TRBV18 and J is TRBJ2-7, with 7 nucleotides matching TRBD2. Unmatched junction bases numbered 11, after V lost 5 bases and J lost 4 bases. CDR1 and CDR2 from the germline V gene are KGHSH and LQKENI. The CDR3 is made up of 15 amino acids.

The rearrangement uses TRBV20-1 and TRBJ2-1; 7 positions match TRBD2. The V gene's germline CDR1 is DFQATT and CDR2 SNEGSKA (reference sequence). Unmatched junction bases numbered 8, after V lost 3 bases and J lost 6 bases. The CDR3 length is 14 residues. The CDR3 loop is CSARAGVLANEQFF. Here the CDR3 DNA reads TGCAGTGCTAGGGCGGGAGTCCTAGCCAATGAGCAGTTCTTC.

This clonotype was seen a few times. V and J are TRBV20-1 and TRBJ2-1; 7 positions agree with TRBD2. Losses at the gene ends were 0 bases for V and 2 bases for J; bases not matched to a gene: 4. The germline CDR1 and CDR2 sequences are DFQATT and SNEGSKA (reference sequence). The length of the CDR3 is 15 residues. The chain's CDR3 is CSARDLGRTYNEQFF. The CDR3, as DNA: TGCAGTGCTAGAGACCTCGGGAGGACCTACAATGAGCAGTTCTTC.

This clonotype was observed a single time. The chain combines TRBV30 with TRBJ1-2; tentative D call: TRBD1 (6 bases). There are 13 residues in the CDR3. Germline CDR1 and CDR2: GTSNPN and SVGIG (reference sequence). The germline V and J ends were trimmed by 1 base and 9 bases, with 15 bases remaining between them. CDR3 DNA: TGTGCCTGGAGTGCCAGGGGAGAGGTGAGCTACACCTTC. Protein sequence: CAWSARGEVSYTF.

This clonotype occurred many times. V gene TRBV18 combines with J gene TRBJ2-5, with no clear D. The CDR3 is 13 residues long. V dropped 6 bases and J dropped 2 bases, with 10 bases sitting between them. CDR1 is KGHSH and CDR2 is LQKENI in the germline V gene. The CDR3 sequence: CASSRLGQETQYF. The CDR3 nucleotides read TGTGCCAGCTCCCGACTGGGGCAAGAGACCCAGTACTTC. The full variable domain, rest sourced from reference TRBV18 and TRBJ2-5, is NAGVMQNPRHLVRRRGQEARLRCSPMKGHSHVYWYRQLPEEGLKFMVYLQKENIIDESGMPKERFSAEFPKEGPSILRIQQVVRGDSAAYFCASSRLGQETQYFGPGTRLLVL.